This T cell receptor beta chain emerged from a study of T cells in Graves' hyperthyroidism and ophthalmopathy. Across the study: It was at initial diagnosis, before any treatment, that peripheral blood was collected. Study-wide results and caveats: Expanded thyroid clonotypes (above 0.001) were mostly also found in blood.

The study defined stable Graves' hyperthyroidism as no ophthalmopathy progression within 18 months. Disease duration under 2 months; hyperthyroidism patients were aged 18 to 65. RNA transcripts were the template for amplifying TCR beta CDR3 regions. The primer set for the first-round RT-PCR of the TCR CDR3 was HTBI. TCRdb processed the multiplex PCR reads anew with MiXCR; each CDR3 protein has one entry. The repertoire holds a few hundred thousand distinct CDR3 sequences, 15% to 18% seen once, with around 7.8% in the top ten. In this sample, this clonotype turned up many times. The antigen remains undetermined. CDR1 is SGHTA and CDR2 is FQGNSA in the germline V gene. The junction had 9 bases not matched to a gene; V was cut back by 5 bases and J by 6 bases. The CDR3 length is 15 residues.

The receptor was isolated from a woman in her 30s with Graves' hyperthyroidism. This chain uses TRBV7-2 with TRBJ2-3; 9 positions match TRBD2. Sequenced: blood. This chain's CDR3 is CASSASGRRFDTQYF. CDR3 nucleotide sequence: TGTGCCAGCAGCGCAAGCGGGAGGCGGTTTGATACGCAGTATTTT. Filled out from reference TRBV7-2 and TRBJ2-3, the complete variable domain reads GAGVSQSPSNKVTEKGKDVELRCDPISGHTALYWYRQSLGQGLEFLIYFQGNSAPDKSGLPSDRFSAERTGGSVSTLTIQRTQQEDSAVYLCASSASGRRFDTQYFGPGTRLTVL.